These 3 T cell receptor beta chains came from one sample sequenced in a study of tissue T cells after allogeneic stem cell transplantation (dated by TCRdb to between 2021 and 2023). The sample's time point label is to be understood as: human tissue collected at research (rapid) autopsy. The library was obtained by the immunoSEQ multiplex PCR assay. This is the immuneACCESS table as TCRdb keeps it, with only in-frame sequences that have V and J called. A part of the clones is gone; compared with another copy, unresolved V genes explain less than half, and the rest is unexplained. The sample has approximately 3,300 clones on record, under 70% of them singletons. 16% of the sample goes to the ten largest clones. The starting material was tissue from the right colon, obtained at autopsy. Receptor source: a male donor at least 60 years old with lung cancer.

The CDR3 spells CASSQQGLDYNEQFF. The CDR3 DNA sequence: TGCGCCAGCAGCCAACAGGGACTAGACTACAATGAGCAGTTCTTC. V usage is TRBV4-3 and J usage is TRBJ2-1; 8 bases are a match to TRBD2. The CDR3 is 15 amino acids. Per the germline V gene, CDR1 is LGHNA and CDR2 is YSLEER. Trimming at V came to 2 bases and at J to 3 bases, leaving 3 bases not matched to a gene.

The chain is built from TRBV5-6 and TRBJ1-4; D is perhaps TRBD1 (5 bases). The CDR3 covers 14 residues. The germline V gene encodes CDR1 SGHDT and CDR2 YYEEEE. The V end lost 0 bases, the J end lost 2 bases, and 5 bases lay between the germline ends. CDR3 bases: TGTGCCAGCAGCTTGGGGGGGACTAATGAAAAACTGTTTTTT. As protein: CASSLGGTNEKLFF.

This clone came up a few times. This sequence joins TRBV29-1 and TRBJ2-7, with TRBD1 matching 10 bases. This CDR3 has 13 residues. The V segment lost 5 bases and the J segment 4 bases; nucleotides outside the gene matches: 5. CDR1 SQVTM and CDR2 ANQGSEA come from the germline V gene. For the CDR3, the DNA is TGCAGCGTTTCCGGGACAGGGGTTTACGAGCAGTACTTC. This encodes CSVSGTGVYEQYF.